The clone carrying this T cell receptor beta chain was seen just once. The protocol was immunoSEQ multiplex PCR, while the TCRdb copy is restricted to in-frame clones and leaves out a portion. The sample has under 250,000 clones; about 93% are singletons. Trimming at V came to 9 bases and at J to 5 bases, leaving 14 bases not matched to a gene. This CDR3 is 16 amino acids long. Germline-derived CDR1 and CDR2 are WSHSY and SAAADI. The sample is drawn from a study of cytomegalovirus exposure and HLA in healthy donors. The chain employs TRBV10-2 and TRBJ2-5, with TRBD2 matching 11 bases. The source is a woman younger than 35 in good health and CMV-seronegative. Source material: PBMCs. The DNA of the CDR3 is TGCGCCAGTCCCCCCACTAGCGGGAGCTGGGAGGAGACCCAGTACTTC. This codes for CASPPTSGSWEETQYF.